The sequence of this TCR beta chain was determined in a study of blood T cell repertoires in COVID-19. In the study overall: PBMCs, B-cell-depleted T cells, or T cells were the source of the cDNA or gDNA that made up the material.

Donors were grouped by their self-reported clinical history. Trimming cost V 4 bases and J 6 bases, with 8 bases left between them. The CDR3 contains 12 residues. Per germline, CDR1 SEHNR and CDR2 FQNEAQ (reference sequence). Data came from immunoSEQ multiplex PCR; TCRdb stores just in-frame clones and leaves some out. Among 150,000 to 200,000 clones listed, 89% were seen once. The sequence was collected from a woman in her thirties or forties with acute COVID-19. The sample comprised PBMCs or T cells enriched from blood (not recorded which). The chain employs TRBV7-9 and TRBJ2-3; TRBD2 might be the D (5 bases). CDR3 bases: TGTGCCAGCAGCTCAACTAGGGATACGCAGTATTTT. This gives the protein CASSSTRDTQYF.